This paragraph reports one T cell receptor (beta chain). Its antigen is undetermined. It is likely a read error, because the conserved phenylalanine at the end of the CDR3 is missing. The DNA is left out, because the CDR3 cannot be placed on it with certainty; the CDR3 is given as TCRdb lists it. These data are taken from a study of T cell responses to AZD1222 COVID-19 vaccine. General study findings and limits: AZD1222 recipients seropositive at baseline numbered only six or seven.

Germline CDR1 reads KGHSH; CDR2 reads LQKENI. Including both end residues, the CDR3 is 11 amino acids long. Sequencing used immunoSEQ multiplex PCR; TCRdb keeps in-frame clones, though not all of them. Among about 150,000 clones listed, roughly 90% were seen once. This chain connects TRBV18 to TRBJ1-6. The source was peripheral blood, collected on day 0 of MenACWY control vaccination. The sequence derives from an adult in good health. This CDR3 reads CASSPLGTGDY.